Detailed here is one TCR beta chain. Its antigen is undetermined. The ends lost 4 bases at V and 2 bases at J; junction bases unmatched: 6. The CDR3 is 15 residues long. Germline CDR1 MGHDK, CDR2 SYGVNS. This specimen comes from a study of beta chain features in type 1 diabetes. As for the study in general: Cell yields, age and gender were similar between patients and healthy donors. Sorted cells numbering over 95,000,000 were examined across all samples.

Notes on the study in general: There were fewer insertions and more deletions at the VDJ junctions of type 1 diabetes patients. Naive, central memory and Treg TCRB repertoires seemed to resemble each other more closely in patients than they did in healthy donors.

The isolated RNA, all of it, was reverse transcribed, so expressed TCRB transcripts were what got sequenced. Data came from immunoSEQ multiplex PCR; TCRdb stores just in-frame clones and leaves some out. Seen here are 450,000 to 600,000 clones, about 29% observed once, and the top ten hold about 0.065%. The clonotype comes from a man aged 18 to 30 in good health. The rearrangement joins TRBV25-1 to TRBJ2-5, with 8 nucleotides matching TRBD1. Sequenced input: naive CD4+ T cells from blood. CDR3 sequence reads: CASSADRGEQETQYF. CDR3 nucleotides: TGTGCCAGCAGTGCCGACAGGGGCGAACAAGAGACCCAGTACTTC.